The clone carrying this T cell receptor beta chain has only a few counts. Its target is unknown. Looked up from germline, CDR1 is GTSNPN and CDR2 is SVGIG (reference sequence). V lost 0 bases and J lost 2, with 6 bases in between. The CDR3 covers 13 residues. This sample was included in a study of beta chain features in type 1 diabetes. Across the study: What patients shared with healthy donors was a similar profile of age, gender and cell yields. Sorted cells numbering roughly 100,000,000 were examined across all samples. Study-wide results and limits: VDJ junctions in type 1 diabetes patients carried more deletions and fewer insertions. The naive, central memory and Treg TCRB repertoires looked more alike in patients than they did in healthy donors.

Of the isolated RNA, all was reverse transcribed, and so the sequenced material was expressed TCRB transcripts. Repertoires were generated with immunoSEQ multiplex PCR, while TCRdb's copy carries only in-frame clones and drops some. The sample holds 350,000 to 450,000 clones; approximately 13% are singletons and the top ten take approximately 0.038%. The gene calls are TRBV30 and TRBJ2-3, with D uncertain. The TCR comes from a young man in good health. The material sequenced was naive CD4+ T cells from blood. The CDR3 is CAWSVRTTDTQYF. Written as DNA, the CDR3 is TGTGCCTGGAGTGTTCGGACCACAGATACGCAGTATTTT.